These 30 T cell receptor beta chains share one sample of origin, sequenced in a study of T cell changes during pregnancy in multiple sclerosis. TCRdb's copy holds only in-frame clones and misses some; the assay was immunoSEQ multiplex PCR. In the table there are 45,000 to 55,000 clones, 80% to 95% of which are singletons. The source material was peripheral blood, sampled after pregnancy. The source of these receptors is a female donor with multiple sclerosis, enrolled in a pregnancy study.

DNA for the CDR3: TGTGCCAGCAGCCAATTAAGGGGAAACGGGGAGCTGTTTTTT. Amino acids: CASSQLRGNGELFF. The chain uses TRBV16 and TRBJ2-2; D might be TRBD1 (5 bases). Trimming cost V 1 base and J 7 bases, with 10 bases left between them. The CDR3 extends over 14 amino acids. Per the germline V gene, CDR1 is KGHSY and CDR2 is FQNENV.

This chain joins TRBV6-1 and TRBJ1-5; tentative D call: TRBD1 (5 bases). V was clipped by 2 bases and J by 4 bases, with 9 bases between them. Per germline, CDR1 MNHNS and CDR2 SASEGT. There are 14 residues in the CDR3. CDR3 sequence: CASSETQGNQPQHF. The DNA for the CDR3 is TGTGCCAGCAGTGAAACCCAGGGTAATCAGCCCCAGCATTTT.

The chain has TRBV5-6 and TRBJ2-7, with D perhaps matching TRBD1 (6 bases). The CDR3 has 17 residues. The germline gives CDR1 SGHDT, CDR2 YYEEEE. V lost 0 bases, J lost 1 base, and 17 bases lay in between. The CDR3 protein is CASSLDLGTLPSYEQYF. CDR3 nucleotide sequence: TGTGCCAGCAGCTTGGACCTTGGGACACTGCCATCCTACGAGCAGTACTTC.

The chain has TRBV7-2 and TRBJ1-3, with D possibly matching TRBD1 (6 bases). The CDR3 has 15 residues. Trimming cost V 6 bases and J 0 bases, with 12 bases left between them. Germline CDR1 is SGHTA and CDR2 is FQGNSA. CDR3 residues: CASSSGALSGNTIYF. The CDR3, as DNA: TGTGCCAGCAGTTCAGGGGCCCTCTCTGGAAACACCATATATTTT.

The chain uses TRBV5-1 and TRBJ1-2, with unresolved D. This CDR3 contains 13 residues. Trimming shortened V by 3 bases and J by 1 base, and 7 bases separated the two germline ends. The germline V gene has CDR1 SGHRS and CDR2 YFSETQ. As DNA, the CDR3 is TGCGCCAGCAGCTACGGGTTTAACTATGGCTACACCTTC. Translating gives CASSYGFNYGYTF.

The gene calls are TRBV6-1 and TRBJ2-7, with TRBD2 matching over 15 bases. V lost 0 bases and J lost 7; bases outside the gene matches: 10. The length of the CDR3 is 18 residues. Germline V gene data show CDR1 as MNHNS and CDR2 as SASEGT. This CDR3 reads CASSEAGGLAGGLSEQYF. CDR3 nucleotide sequence: TGTGCCAGCAGTGAAGCGGGGGGACTAGCGGGGGGTCTGAGTGAGCAGTACTTC.

The chain is built from TRBV27 and TRBJ2-7; the match to TRBD2 covers 7 bases. Germline V gene data show CDR1 as MNHEY and CDR2 as SMNVEV (reference sequence). The V segment lost 4 bases and the J segment 7 bases; nucleotides outside the gene matches: 19. This CDR3 region has 17 residues. The CDR3 coding sequence is TGTGCCAGCAGTTCTCCCAGGTCGGGCTGGGACTACTGGGAGCAGTACTTC. This codes for CASSSPRSGWDYWEQYF.

This chain links TRBV7-9 with TRBJ2-2; possibly TRBD1 for D (6 bases). CDR1 SEHNR and CDR2 FQNEAQ come from the germline V gene (reference sequence). V shed 5 bases and J shed 0 bases, with 19 bases lying between them. This CDR3 is built from 18 residues. CDR3 nucleotides: TGTGCCAGCAGCGGAACCCGCCAGGGGCTGGCGAACACCGGGGAGCTGTTTTTT. Amino acid sequence: CASSGTRQGLANTGELFF.

The CDR3 spells CAWSYGTSGGQETQYF. CDR3 in DNA: TGTGCCTGGAGTTACGGGACTAGCGGGGGCCAAGAGACCCAGTACTTC. This sequence joins TRBV30 and TRBJ2-5, with 14 bases fitting TRBD2. There are 16 residues in the CDR3. Germline V gene data show CDR1 as GTSNPN and CDR2 as SVGIG (reference sequence). V shed 2 bases and J 1 base; nucleotides not matched to a gene: 3.

The chain links TRBV6-4 to TRBJ2-7, with TRBD1 identical over 8 bases. The V gene's germline CDR1 is MRHNA and CDR2 SNTAGT. This CDR3 has 15 amino acids. With 3 bases clipped from V and 2 bases from J, the junction kept 6 bases outside the gene matches. The chain's CDR3 is CASSEDGTGPYEQYF. CDR3 bases: TGTGCCAGCAGTGAAGACGGGACAGGACCCTACGAGCAGTACTTC.

The CDR3 loop reads CAIVRNTEAFF. CDR3 nucleotides: TGTGCTATAGTCCGGAACACTGAAGCTTTCTTT. This chain links TRBV19 with TRBJ1-1; D is uncertain. This CDR3 region has 11 residues. The V gene's germline CDR1 is LNHDA and CDR2 SQIVND (reference sequence).

J is TRBJ1-2 and V is TRBV6-5; unclear D gene. Trimming cost V 4 bases and J 9 bases, with 12 bases left between them. Germline V gene lookup returns CDR1 MNHEY and CDR2 SVGAGI. This CDR3 is built from 12 residues. The CDR3 loop is CASSSRKSSYTF. The CDR3 DNA follows: TGTGCCAGCAGTTCCCGTAAATCTAGCTACACCTTC.

The chain couples TRBV2 to TRBJ1-2, with 9 bases identical to TRBD1. V lost 7 bases to trimming and J lost 7 bases; unmatched junction nucleotides: 10. The CDR3 has 14 residues. The V gene's germline CDR1 is SNHLY and CDR2 FYNNEI. CDR3 coding DNA: TGTGCCAGCACTGGGGGACAGGGTGCCTTTGGCTACACCTTC. Its protein product is CASTGGQGAFGYTF.

V and J are TRBV6-5 and TRBJ2-7, with a tentative D call TRBD2 (7 bases). This CDR3 has 13 residues. CDR1 and CDR2 from the germline V gene are MNHEY and SVGAGI. The V end was cut by 7 bases, the J end by 5 bases, with 15 bases between. The CDR3 nucleotides read TGTGCCAGCACGACCCCGGGGGGCAACGAGCAGTACTTC. Residues: CASTTPGGNEQYF.

V and J are TRBV9 and TRBJ1-2; maybe TRBD1 (5 bases). Germline lookup yields CDR1 SGDLS and CDR2 YYNGEE. The CDR3 loop spans 12 amino acids. Between the trimmed V and J ends, which lost 2 bases and 4 bases, there was a span of 6 bases. CDR3 nucleotides: TGTGCCAGCAGCGTCCAGGGCTATGGCTACACCTTC. This codes for CASSVQGYGYTF.

The V gene is TRBV19, the J gene TRBJ2-7, with 9 bases identical to TRBD1. The CDR3 length is 19 residues. The germline V gene has CDR1 LNHDA and CDR2 SQIVND (reference sequence). V shed 5 bases, J shed 3 bases, and the junction held 20 bases outside the gene matches. This CDR3 reads CASSAGTGSSQTYFYEQYF. CDR3 DNA sequence: TGTGCCAGTAGTGCCGGGACAGGGTCCTCGCAGACTTACTTCTACGAGCAGTACTTC.

V and J are TRBV4-2 and TRBJ2-6; 10 bases line up with TRBD1. V dropped 4 bases and J dropped 4; count of bases not matched to a gene: 7. The CDR3 contains 17 residues. Per the germline V gene, CDR1 is LGHNA and CDR2 is YNFKEQ. DNA for the CDR3: TGTGCCAGCAGCCGGGGGGACAGGGGCACAGGGGCCAACGTCCTGACTTTC. Its translation is CASSRGDRGTGANVLTF.

CDR3 sequence: CASSFRGGDYGYTF. The CDR3 DNA reads as TGTGCCAGCAGTTTCAGAGGGGGGGACTATGGCTACACCTTC. The chain employs TRBV27 and TRBJ1-2, with D maybe TRBD1 (6 bases). V was shortened by 3 bases and J by 3 bases, with 11 bases between the two germline ends. Germline CDR1 and CDR2: MNHEY and SMNVEV (reference sequence). The CDR3 covers 14 residues.

The V call is TRBV5-4, the J call TRBJ2-5; 10 bases match TRBD1. This CDR3 has 14 amino acids. The V gene end was trimmed by 0 bases and the J gene end by 5 bases; junction bases not matched to a gene: 1. Germline-derived CDR1 and CDR2 are SGHNT and YYREEE (reference sequence). CDR3 region: CASSLGQGAETQYF. The CDR3 nucleotides read TGTGCCAGCAGCTTGGGACAGGGGGCTGAGACCCAGTACTTC. The full variable domain, rest sourced from reference TRBV5-4 and TRBJ2-5, is ETGVTQSPTHLIKTRGQQVTLRCSSQSGHNTVSWYQQALGQGPQFIFQYYREEENGRGNFPPRFSGLQFPNYSSELNVNALELDDSALYLCASSLGQGAETQYFGPGTRLLVL.

The rearrangement links TRBV7-6 to TRBJ1-1; a possible D gene is TRBD1 (6 bases). This CDR3 is built from 17 residues. Per germline, CDR1 SGHVS and CDR2 FNYEAQ. V was pared by 4 bases and J by 4 bases, with 22 bases between. CDR3 loop: CASSSGASSGPGTEAFF. CDR3 DNA sequence: TGTGCCAGCAGCTCAGGGGCCTCCTCCGGGCCTGGCACTGAAGCTTTCTTT.

This clone was observed a single time. V usage is TRBV21-1 and J usage is TRBJ2-4; the DNA was not used to check the table's D call, TRBD2. TRBV21-1 is listed as a pseudogene. The CDR3 length is 16 residues. CDR3 sequence: CASHLSNGGVLMFQYF. CDR3 DNA: TGTGCCAGCCATCTATCTAATGGGGGGGTGTTGATGTTTCAGTACTTC.

The gene calls are TRBV7-2 and TRBJ1-1; D ambiguous. CDR1 and CDR2 from the germline V gene are SGHTA and FQGNSA. V gave up 5 bases and J gave up 3 bases, with 7 bases separating them. The CDR3 loop spans 12 amino acids. CDR3 amino acids: CASSRSHTEAFF. CDR3 DNA sequence: TGTGCCAGCAGCCGTAGCCACACTGAAGCTTTCTTT.

The rearrangement joins TRBV29-1 to TRBJ2-2, with 13 bases aligning to TRBD2. This CDR3 spans 15 amino acids. After removal of 7 bases from V and 5 bases from J, the junction contained 7 bases not matched to a gene. Germline V gives CDR1 SQVTM, CDR2 ANQGSEA. In nucleotides, the CDR3 is TGCAGCGGGGGACTAGCGGGGAAGGGAACCGGGGAGCTGTTTTTT. Protein sequence: CSGGLAGKGTGELFF.

This clone showed up just once. V usage is TRBV7-8 and J usage is TRBJ1-2; D is unclear. The CDR3 is 14 amino acids. With 0 bases removed from V and 7 bases from J, the gap between germline ends came to 12 bases. In germline, CDR1 is SGHVS, CDR2 FQNEAQ. CDR3 in amino acids: CASSLAEGVGGYTF. The CDR3 DNA sequence: TGTGCCAGCAGCTTAGCGGAGGGCGTGGGTGGCTACACCTTC.

The rearrangement joins TRBV9 to TRBJ1-1; the D gene is possibly TRBD1 (5 bases). V was shortened by 0 bases and J by 5 bases, with 11 bases between the two germline ends. Germline V gives CDR1 SGDLS, CDR2 YYNGEE. CDR3 length: 14 residues. CDR3 sequence: CASSVGGARTEAFF. In nucleotides, the CDR3 is TGTGCCAGCAGCGTAGGGGGCGCTCGGACTGAAGCTTTCTTT.

V gene TRBV7-2 combines with J gene TRBJ1-5; 7 bases align to TRBD1. The CDR3 spans 15 residues. V lost 1 base to trimming and J lost 7 bases; unmatched junction nucleotides: 7. Germline loops: CDR1 SGHTA, CDR2 FQGNSA. CDR3 sequence (DNA): TGTGCCAGCAGCTTAGTATGGCAGGGGGAACAGCCCCAGCATTTT. Amino acids: CASSLVWQGEQPQHF.

The V gene is TRBV6-5, the J gene TRBJ1-3, with D maybe TRBD1 (5 bases). CDR1 is MNHEY, CDR2 SVGAGI, per germline. V lost 6 bases to trimming and J lost 4 bases, with 13 bases between them. The CDR3 covers 14 residues. The CDR3 nucleotides read TGTGCCAGCAGGCCGACAGTAAACGGAAACACCATATATTTT. Encoded protein: CASRPTVNGNTIYF.

This chain uses TRBV19 with TRBJ1-5, with D possibly TRBD1 on 6 matching bases. The CDR3 is made up of 13 amino acids. The V gene's germline CDR1 is LNHDA and CDR2 SQIVND (reference sequence). With 6 bases removed from V and 6 bases from J, the gap between germline ends came to 12 bases. The CDR3 bases are TGTGCCAGTAGCTCAGGGGCAGGTCAGCCCCAGCATTTT. Its translation is CASSSGAGQPQHF.

This rearrangement joins TRBV5-1 to TRBJ2-3; 8 nucleotides agree with TRBD2. The CDR3 extends over 17 amino acids. CDR1 is SGHRS, CDR2 YFSETQ, per germline. Trimming cost V 0 bases and J 5 bases; bases outside gene matches: 11. The CDR3 coding sequence is TGCGCCAGCAGCTTGGGTAAGGGCGGGGGGTTCGGAGATACGCAGTATTTT. This translates into CASSLGKGGGFGDTQYF.

The chain links TRBV9 to TRBJ2-3; TRBD1 agrees at 10 bases. Germline trimming cut 0 bases from V and 4 bases from J; bases unmatched to any gene: 5. The CDR3 contains 16 residues. From germline, CDR1 is SGDLS and CDR2 YYNGEE. CDR3 sequence: CASSVAGTGDADTQYF. CDR3 DNA: TGTGCCAGCAGCGTAGCCGGGACAGGGGACGCAGATACGCAGTATTTT.